This record covers a single T cell receptor beta chain. Antigen unknown. This sample is part of a study of PD-L1 blockade in urothelial cancer. Study findings and constraints: It was durable-benefit patients whose tumor-associated blood clones expanded more at 3 weeks.

V gave up 0 bases and J gave up 0 bases, with 7 bases separating them. The CDR3 is made up of 15 amino acids. Germline V gives CDR1 SGDLS, CDR2 YYNGEE. Time point defined: pretreatment peripheral blood. Patient sample counts ranged from 1 to 8, pretreatment and on-treatment. Synthetically made TCR analog templates were put into each PCR as spikes. TCRdb's copy holds only in-frame clones and misses some; the assay was immunoSEQ multiplex PCR. The repertoire holds tens of thousands of clones, roughly 76% seen once, with roughly 5% in the top ten. The receptor was isolated from a man aged 65 to 79 with urothelial cancer. The chain is built from TRBV9 and TRBJ2-1; D remains unclear. Sample: PBMCs, taken around atezolizumab (anti-PD-L1) treatment. The DNA of the CDR3 is TGTGCCAGCAGCGTAGGCCGGAGCTCCTACAATGAGCAGTTCTTC. It codes for CASSVGRSSYNEQFF.